Each of the 23 T cell receptor beta chains below was sequenced from the same sample in a study of blood T cells in healthy people across ages. Using a J-beta primer mix together with a sample-barcoded 5' primer, a second PCR was run for roughly 6 to 11 cycles. TCRdb re-called the 5' RACE reads through MiXCR, storing one row per CDR3 protein. Counted here are 800,000 or so distinct CDR3 sequences, 20% to 30% occurring once; the ten biggest clones make up 3% to 4%. A further study also used this sample, focusing on T cells of mothers and their children.

The sample taken for sequencing was blood. The receptors were sampled from a boy aged 10-17 years in good health.

This clonotype appeared a few times. V is TRBV7-2 and J is TRBJ1-2, with TRBD1 matching over 10 bases. Unmatched junction bases numbered 4, after V lost 1 base and J lost 2 bases. Germline CDR1 is SGHTA and CDR2 is FQGNSA. This CDR3 is 16 amino acids long. The CDR3 bases are TGTGCCAGCAGCTTAGTAGGGACAGGGGCGAACTATGGCTACACCTTC. Protein product: CASSLVGTGANYGYTF. The variable domain in full, with the rest retrieved from reference TRBV7-2 and TRBJ1-2, is GAGVSQSPSNKVTEKGKDVELRCDPISGHTALYWYRQSLGQGLEFLIYFQGNSAPDKSGLPSDRFSAERTGGSVSTLTIQRTQQEDSAVYLCASSLVGTGANYGYTFGSGTRLTVV.

V and J are TRBV29-1 and TRBJ2-5; 9 positions match TRBD1. Trimming took 6 bases from V and 1 from J; bases not matched to a gene: 3. This CDR3 has 13 amino acids. Germline V CDR1 and CDR2: SQVTM, ANQGSEA. The CDR3 here is CSVEQGAQETQYF. The CDR3, as DNA: TGCAGCGTAGAACAGGGGGCCCAAGAGACCCAGTACTTC.

Only a few counts were recorded for this clonotype. An end of the junction does not agree with germline; a read error may underlie this. The chain recombines TRBV11-1 with TRBJ2-1, with D perhaps matching TRBD1 (5 bases). The J call may be wrong; the DNA end is better matched by TRBJ2-7. The CDR3 has 12 residues. Germline CDR1 SGHAT, CDR2 FQDESV (reference sequence). In DNA form, the CDR3 reads TGCGCCAGCAGCTTTACAGGACACGAGCAGTACTTC. Residues: CASSFTGHEQYF.

This clonotype has just a few counts. The chain couples TRBV2 to TRBJ2-1, with 9 bases matching TRBD1. The CDR3 is 14 amino acids. Germline CDR1 SNHLY, CDR2 FYNNEI. After removal of 6 bases from V and 4 bases from J, the junction contained 4 bases not matched to a gene. The DNA for the CDR3 is TGTGCCAGCAGGACAGGGGGGCTATACAATGAGCAGTTCTTC. Residues: CASRTGGLYNEQFF.

This clonotype was seen at least ten times. The chain combines TRBV5-1 with TRBJ2-1; tentatively, D is TRBD2 (5 bases). TRBJ2-5 explains the end of the DNA better; the J call may be wrong. This CDR3 spans 11 amino acids. Per germline, CDR1 SGHRS and CDR2 YFSETQ. The CDR3 DNA follows: TGCGCCAGCAGCTGGAGGGAGACCCAGTACTTC. Protein product: CASSWRETQYF.

The rearrangement joins TRBV12-3 or TRBV12-4 to TRBJ2-5; D might be TRBD1 or TRBD2, each matching 5 bases. Trimming stripped 8 bases from V and 5 bases from J, with 15 bases between. The CDR3 extends over 13 amino acids. The CDR3 region has the DNA TGTGCCAGCTCGGGGCCAGTTCGGGAGACCCAGTACTTC. Translated: CASSGPVRETQYF.

V and J are TRBV6-6 and TRBJ2-3; 14 bases are shared with TRBD2. V lost 5 bases, J lost 6 bases, and 7 bases stayed unmatched. In germline, CDR1 is MNHNY, CDR2 SVGAGI (reference sequence). The CDR3 totals 16 residues. The CDR3 DNA is TGTGCCAGCAGTCTCGGACTAGCGGGGGGTCCCGATACGCAGTATTTT. The encoded protein is CASSLGLAGGPDTQYF.

The J gene is TRBJ1-1, the V gene TRBV4-1, with D unclear. The V end was cut by 9 bases, the J end by 1 base, with 12 bases between. This CDR3 contains 13 residues. Germline lookup yields CDR1 MGHRA and CDR2 YSYEKL. The CDR3 is CASRRLANTEAFF. DNA of the CDR3: TGCGCCAGTCGACGACTCGCGAACACTGAAGCTTTCTTT.

This clonotype appeared a few times. CDR3 region: CASSPAGPNTGELFF. The CDR3 DNA follows: TGTGCCAGCAGCCCAGCGGGACCGAACACCGGGGAGCTGTTTTTT. The J gene is TRBJ2-2, the V gene TRBV28; 7 bases line up with TRBD2. The CDR3 loop spans 15 amino acids. Germline CDR1 reads MDHEN; CDR2 reads SYDVKM. Trimming cost V 6 bases and J 0 bases; bases outside gene matches: 4.

This clonotype was seen more than once but under ten times. The rearrangement uses TRBV15 and TRBJ2-7; D might be TRBD2 (5 bases). This CDR3 has 13 amino acids. Trimming removed 0 bases from V and 11 bases from J, with 14 bases in between. CDR1 and CDR2 (germline): LNHNV, YYDKDF (reference sequence). Here the CDR3 DNA reads TGTGCCACCAGCAGAGATGAATTGGGAGACAAGTACTTC. This sequence encodes CATSRDELGDKYF.

This chain joins TRBV9 and TRBJ1-2, with TRBD1 matching 7 bases. This CDR3 is 18 amino acids long. J lost 4 bases, V lost 3 bases, and 18 bases had no gene match. Germline CDR1 and CDR2: SGDLS and YYNGEE. CDR3 nucleotides: TGTGCCAGCAGCGCCTGGACAGGCGGATACTTCTTGGGCTATGGCTACACCTTC. Encoded protein: CASSAWTGGYFLGYGYTF.

This clonotype turned up a few times. The V call is TRBV5-8, the J call TRBJ2-5; no firm D call. This CDR3 is built from 11 residues. Germline lookup yields CDR1 SGHTS and CDR2 YDEGEE. With 4 bases removed from V and 11 bases from J, the gap between germline ends came to 12 bases. As DNA, the CDR3 is TGTGCCAGCAGCAGAGCACATGAGCAGTACTTC. Protein: CASSRAHEQYF.

In this sample, this clonotype turned up a few times. The chain is built from TRBV2 and TRBJ1-5; D is unresolved. V shed 2 bases and J shed 0 bases, with 14 bases lying between them. CDR1 and CDR2 (germline): SNHLY, FYNNEI. The length of the CDR3 is 17 residues. As DNA, the CDR3 is TGTGCCAGCAGTGAATGGGTTCAACCCTATAGCAATCAGCCCCAGCATTTT. It codes for CASSEWVQPYSNQPQHF. The full variable domain, in which reference TRBV2 and TRBJ1-5 provide the parts outside the CDR3, is EPEVTQTPSHQVTQMGQEVILRCVPISNHLYFYWYRQILGQKVEFLVSFYNNEISEKSEIFDDQFSVERPDGSNFTLKIRSTKLEDSAMYFCASSEWVQPYSNQPQHFGDGTRLSIL.

This clonotype was seen more than once but under ten times. This chain connects TRBV20-1 to TRBJ1-5; a weak D match, TRBD1 (6 bases). V lost 5 bases, J lost 4 bases, and 12 bases lay in between. Germline V lookup: CDR1 DFQATT, CDR2 SNEGSKA (reference sequence). The length of the CDR3 is 13 residues. DNA of the CDR3: TGCAGTGCTCCAGGGGAGGGAAATCAGCCCCAGCATTTT. This translates into CSAPGEGNQPQHF.

The rearrangement joins TRBV29-1 to TRBJ2-1; D gene unclear. Gene TRBJ2-7 matches the end of the DNA better, so the J call may be wrong. CDR1 SQVTM and CDR2 ANQGSEA come from the germline V gene. The CDR3 is 11 residues long. CDR3 protein: CSVRRNHEQYF. In nucleotides, the CDR3 is TGCAGCGTCCGCAGGAACCACGAGCAGTACTTC.

This clonotype was detected a few times. This sequence joins TRBV7-9 and TRBJ2-3, with D possibly TRBD2 on 6 matching bases. The CDR3 is 16 residues long. The germline V and J ends were trimmed by 0 bases and 6 bases, with 16 bases remaining between them. Germline V gene data show CDR1 as SEHNR and CDR2 as FQNEAQ (reference sequence). The CDR3 DNA sequence: TGTGCCAGCAGCTTAGCCCCTAGCGCACCGAGGGATACGCAGTATTTT. Translating gives CASSLAPSAPRDTQYF.

The count of this clonotype is one. The chain links TRBV28 to TRBJ2-2; tentative D call: TRBD2 (6 bases). V lost 1 base and J 1 base, leaving 10 bases between the germline ends. The CDR3 sequence is 16 residues long. Germline CDR1 and CDR2: MDHEN and SYDVKM. In nucleotides, the CDR3 is TGTGCCAGCAGTTTATCCCTAGCGCGGAACACCGGGGAGCTGTTTTTT. Encoded protein: CASSLSLARNTGELFF. Drawing the rest from reference TRBV28 and TRBJ2-2, the complete variable domain is DVKVTQSSRYLVKRTGEKVFLECVQDMDHENMFWYRQDPGLGLRLIYFSYDVKMKEKGDIPEGYSVSREKKERFSLILESASTNQTSMYLCASSLSLARNTGELFFGEGSRLTVL.

The CDR3 DNA reads TGTGCCAGCAGCTTAGGGGGTCTCGACTATGCTGAAGCTTTCTTT. It specifies CASSLGGLDYAEAFF. V gene TRBV7-3 combines with J gene TRBJ1-1, with D perhaps TRBD1 (5 bases). Germline V gives CDR1 SGHTA, CDR2 FQGTGA. The CDR3 runs 15 residues. The V end was cut by 2 bases, the J end by 6 bases, with 16 bases between.

For this clonotype: The junction shows a germline mismatch at one end, possibly a read error. V is TRBV11-2 and J is TRBJ2-3; possibly TRBD1 or TRBD2 for D (6 bases each). Germline V gene data show CDR1 as SGHAT and CDR2 as FQNNGV. This CDR3 contains 17 residues. The DNA for the CDR3 is TGTGCCAGCAGCTTAGGCCGAGGGGGGCCTAGCACAGATACGCGGTATTTT. Translation: CASSLGRGGPSTDTRYF.

J is TRBJ1-2 and V is TRBV20-1; D is ambiguous. The V gene's germline CDR1 is DFQATT and CDR2 SNEGSKA (reference sequence). Trimming took off 1 base at V and 4 bases at J, with 13 bases between the two ends. CDR3 length equals 14 residues. The CDR3 region is CSARVIEVLYGYTF. CDR3 DNA: TGCAGTGCTAGAGTAATTGAGGTACTCTATGGCTACACCTTC.

This clonotype was seen more than once but under ten times. V usage is TRBV12-3 or TRBV12-4 and J usage is TRBJ1-2; possible D gene TRBD1, 5 bases. The CDR3 contains 15 residues. V dropped 3 bases and J dropped 2 bases, with 13 bases sitting between them. The CDR3 is CASSFSGGENYGYTF. The CDR3 coding sequence is TGTGCCAGCAGTTTTTCCGGAGGGGAGAACTATGGCTACACCTTC.

The chain recombines TRBV6-6 with TRBJ2-5, with D maybe TRBD1 (5 bases). Germline CDR1 MNHNY, CDR2 SVGAGI (reference sequence). The CDR3 sequence is 15 residues long. The ends were cut back, 0 bases at V and 2 bases at J, with 10 bases in the middle. The chain's CDR3 is CASSYSQAVQETQYF. The DNA for the CDR3 is TGTGCCAGCAGTTACTCACAGGCAGTTCAAGAGACCCAGTACTTC.

The CDR3 is CASSQAGTGLADTQYF. The CDR3 DNA is TGCGCCAGCAGCCAAGCCGGGACAGGGCTTGCAGATACGCAGTATTTT. The gene calls are TRBV4-3 and TRBJ2-3; 9 bases fit TRBD1. The length of the CDR3 is 16 residues. Per the germline V gene, CDR1 is LGHNA and CDR2 is YSLEER. V was pared by 1 base and J by 4 bases, with 6 bases of the junction left unmatched.